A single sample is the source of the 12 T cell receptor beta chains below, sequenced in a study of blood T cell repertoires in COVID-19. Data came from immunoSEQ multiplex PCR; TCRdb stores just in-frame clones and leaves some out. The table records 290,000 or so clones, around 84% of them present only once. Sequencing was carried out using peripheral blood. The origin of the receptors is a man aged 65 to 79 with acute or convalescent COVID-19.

In nucleotides, the CDR3 is TGTGCCAGCAGGTTGGGGGGTTTCACTGAAGCTTTCTTT. It codes for CASRLGGFTEAFF. This chain links TRBV2 with TRBJ1-1; a possible D gene is TRBD1 (5 bases). The CDR3 runs to 13 residues. Trimming removed 6 bases at V and 4 bases at J, with 12 bases between. The V gene's germline CDR1 is SNHLY and CDR2 FYNNEI. Complete variable domain (other parts from reference TRBV2 and TRBJ1-1): EPEVTQTPSHQVTQMGQEVILRCVPISNHLYFYWYRQILGQKVEFLVSFYNNEISEKSEIFDDQFSVERPDGSNFTLKIRSTKLEDSAMYFCASRLGGFTEAFFGQGTRLTVV.

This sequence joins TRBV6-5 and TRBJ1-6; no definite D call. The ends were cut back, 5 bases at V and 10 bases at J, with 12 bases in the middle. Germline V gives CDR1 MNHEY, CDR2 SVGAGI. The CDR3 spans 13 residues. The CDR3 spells CASSLSVGSPLHF. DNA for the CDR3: TGTGCCAGCAGTCTTTCCGTCGGGTCACCCCTCCACTTT.

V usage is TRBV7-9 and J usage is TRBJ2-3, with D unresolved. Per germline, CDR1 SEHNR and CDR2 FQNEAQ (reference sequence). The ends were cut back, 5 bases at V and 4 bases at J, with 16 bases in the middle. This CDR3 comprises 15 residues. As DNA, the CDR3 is TGTGCCAGCAGCGCCCCCGAGAGGTCCGCAGATACGCAGTATTTT. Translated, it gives CASSAPERSADTQYF.

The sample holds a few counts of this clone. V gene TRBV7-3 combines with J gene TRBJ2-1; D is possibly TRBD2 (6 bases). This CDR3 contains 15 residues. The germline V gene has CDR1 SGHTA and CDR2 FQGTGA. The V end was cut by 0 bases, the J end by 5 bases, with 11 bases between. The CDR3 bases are TGTGCCAGCAGCTTAACTTCGGGACTGAACAATGAGCAGTTCTTC. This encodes CASSLTSGLNNEQFF.

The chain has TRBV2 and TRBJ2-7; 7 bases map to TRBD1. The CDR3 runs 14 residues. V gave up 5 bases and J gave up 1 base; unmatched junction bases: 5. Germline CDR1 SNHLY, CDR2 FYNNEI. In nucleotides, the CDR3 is TGTGCCAGCAGTAGAACAGGGGATTCCTACGAGCAGTACTTC. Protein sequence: CASSRTGDSYEQYF.

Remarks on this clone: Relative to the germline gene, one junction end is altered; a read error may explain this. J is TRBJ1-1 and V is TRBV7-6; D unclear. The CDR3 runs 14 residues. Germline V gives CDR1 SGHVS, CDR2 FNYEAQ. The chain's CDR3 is CASSLVRENTEAFF. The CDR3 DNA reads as TGTGCCAGCAGTTTAGTGAGGGAAAACACTGAAGCTTTCTTT.

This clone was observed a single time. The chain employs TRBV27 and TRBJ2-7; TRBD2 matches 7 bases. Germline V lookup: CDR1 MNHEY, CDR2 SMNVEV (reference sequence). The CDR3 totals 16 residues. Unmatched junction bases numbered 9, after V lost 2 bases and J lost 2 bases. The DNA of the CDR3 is TGTGCCAGCAGTTTAGCGGCGGGAGCTTTTGCCTACGAGCAGTACTTC. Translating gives CASSLAAGAFAYEQYF.

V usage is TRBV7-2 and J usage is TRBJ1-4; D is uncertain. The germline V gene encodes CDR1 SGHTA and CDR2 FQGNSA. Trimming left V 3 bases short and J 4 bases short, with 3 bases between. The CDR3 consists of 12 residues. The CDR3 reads CASSFYNEKLFF. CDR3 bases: TGTGCCAGCAGCTTTTATAATGAAAAACTGTTTTTT. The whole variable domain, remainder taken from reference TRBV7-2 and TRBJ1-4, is GAGVSQSPSNKVTEKGKDVELRCDPISGHTALYWYRQSLGQGLEFLIYFQGNSAPDKSGLPSDRFSAERTGGSVSTLTIQRTQQEDSAVYLCASSFYNEKLFFGSGTQLSVL.

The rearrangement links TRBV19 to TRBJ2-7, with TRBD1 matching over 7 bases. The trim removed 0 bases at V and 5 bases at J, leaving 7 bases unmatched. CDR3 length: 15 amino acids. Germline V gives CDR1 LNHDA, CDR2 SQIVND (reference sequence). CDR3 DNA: TGTGCCAGTAGTATAGATCTTGGGACAGTAGACGAGCAGTACTTC. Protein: CASSIDLGTVDEQYF.

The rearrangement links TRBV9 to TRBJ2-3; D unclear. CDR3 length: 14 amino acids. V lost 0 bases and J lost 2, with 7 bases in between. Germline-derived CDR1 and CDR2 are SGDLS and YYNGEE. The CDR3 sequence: CASSVGQDTDTQYF. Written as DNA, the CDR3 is TGTGCCAGCAGCGTAGGCCAGGACACAGATACGCAGTATTTT. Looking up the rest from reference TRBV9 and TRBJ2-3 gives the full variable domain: DSGVTQTPKHLITATGQRVTLRCSPRSGDLSVYWYQQSLDQGLQFLIQYYNGEERAKGNILERFSAQQFPDLHSELNLSSLELGDSALYFCASSVGQDTDTQYFGPGTRLTVL.

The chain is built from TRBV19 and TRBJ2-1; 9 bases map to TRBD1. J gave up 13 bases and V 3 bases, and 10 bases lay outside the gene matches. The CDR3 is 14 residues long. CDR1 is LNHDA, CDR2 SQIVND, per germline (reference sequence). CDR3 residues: CASSMGTGRIEQFF. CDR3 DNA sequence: TGTGCCAGTAGTATGGGGACAGGGAGGATAGAACAGTTCTTC.

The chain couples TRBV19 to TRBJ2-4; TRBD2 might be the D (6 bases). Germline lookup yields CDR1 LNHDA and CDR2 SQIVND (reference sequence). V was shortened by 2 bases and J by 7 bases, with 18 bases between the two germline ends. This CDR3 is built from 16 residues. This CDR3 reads CASSILGRGPQNIQYF. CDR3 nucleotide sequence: TGTGCCAGTAGTATACTAGGGCGGGGTCCGCAGAACATTCAGTACTTC.